Listed below are T cell receptor delta chains from one sample, sequenced in a study of Vδ1+ human thymocytes. TCRdb re-called the multiplex PCR reads through CATT. The table has roughly 55,000 delta-chain clones, more than 15% seen once; the top ten hold 0.5%. The specimen sequenced was Vdelta1+ gamma-delta thymocytes from the thymus. These receptors were collected from a boy less than two years old who had congenital heart surgery. CDR3s include the opening cysteine and the closing phenylalanine or tryptophan. D genes are given only for firm matches. Size is stated for part of the rows, as once, few or many counts, or as a class when the clone is expanded.

j_call | v_call | d_call | cdr3_length | clone_size | cdr3_nt | cdr3_aa
TRDJ1 | TRDV1 | TRDD3 | 20 | few | TGTGCTCTTGGGGAACTAGGATCGCGCACTGGGGGACATCTCACCGATAAACTCATCTTT | CALGELGSRTGGHLTDKLIF
TRDJ1 | TRDV1 | TRDD3 | 17 | NA | TGTGCTCTTGGGGAACAATACTGGGGGATTAAGACCGATAAACTCATCTTT | CALGEQYWGIKTDKLIF
TRDJ1 | TRDV1 | NA | 22 | few | TGTGCTCTCGACAATGCGGCCTTTCCTCCACGAGCCCCCTATTATCGCACCGATAAACTCATCTTT | CALDNAAFPPRAPYYRTDKLIF
TRDJ1 | TRDV3 | NA | 13 | NA | TGTGCCTTCCACATTCCGTATTGGAGACGTCTCATCTTT | CAFHIPYWRRLIF
TRDJ1 | TRDV1 | TRDD3 | 19 | NA | TGTGCTCTTGGGGACGGGCCTTCCTCGTTCTGGGGGATCACCGATAAACTCATCTTT | CALGDGPSSFWGITDKLIF
TRDJ1 | TRDV1 | NA | 16 | few | TGTGCTCTTGGGGAACTAAGGGATAGGTCTACCGATAAACTCATCTTT | CALGELRDRSTDKLIF
TRDJ1 | TRDV1 | TRDD3 | 17 | NA | TGTGCTCTTGGGGAATCCTGGGGGATGTTTTCCCCCGATAAACTCATCTTT | CALGESWGMFSPDKLIF
TRDJ1 | TRDV1 | TRDD3 | 18 | few | TGTGCTCTTGGGGACCCCCCGTACTGGGGGATACGGGAGAATAAACTCATCTTT | CALGDPPYWGIRENKLIF
TRDJ1 | TRDV1 | NA | 20 | NA | TGTGCTCTTGGGACCCTCCCCCCTTTCCCAGTACTTTCACACACCGATAAACTCATCTTT | CALGTLPPFPVLSHTDKLIF
TRDJ2 | TRDV1 | TRDD3 | 24 | NA | TGTGCTCTTGGGGAAGGGGTCTACCTTAGGGTACTGGGGGATACGCGTATCCGTGTAGCACAACTCTTCTTT | CALGEGVYLRVLGDTRIRVAQLFF
TRDJ1 | TRDV1 | TRDD3 | 21 | once | TGTGCTCTTGGGGAATGGGGGTTGAGGCGGGGATACGGGCGGGACACCGATAAACTCATCTTT | CALGEWGLRRGYGRDTDKLIF
TRDJ1 | TRDV1 | TRDD3 | 20 | NA | TGTGCTCTTAAGGGAAATCCTAACTGGGGGATACGAGGAGGGCCCGATAAACTCATCTTT | CALKGNPNWGIRGGPDKLIF
TRDJ1 | TRDV1 | NA | 18 | NA | TGTGCTCTTGGGGAACTGTTCCCTACAGGTTGGGGGGGGTATAAACTCATCTTT | CALGELFPTGWGGYKLIF
TRDJ1 | TRDV1 | TRDD3 | 23 | few | TGTGCTCTTGGGGAAGCCCCTCTTTTCCCGTTACTGGGGGAAAAGTCATACACCGATAAACTCATCTTT | CALGEAPLFPLLGEKSYTDKLIF
TRDJ1 | TRDV1 | NA | 22 | few | TGTGCTCTTGGGATCCTGCCTTGCCCCACAACCACCGGGGATTCAGGAACCGATAAACTCATCTTT | CALGILPCPTTTGDSGTDKLIF
TRDJ1 | TRDV1 | TRDD2 | 18 | few | TGTGCTCTTGGGGAACCGAGGCCTTCCTACAATAGCGTCGATAAACTCATCTTT | CALGEPRPSYNSVDKLIF
TRDJ1 | TRDV1 | TRDD3 | 21 | NA | TGTGCTCTTGGGGATTCAGATACGATGGGGGATACGAGCACGGGGACCGATAAACTCATCTTT | CALGDSDTMGDTSTGTDKLIF
TRDJ1 | TRDV1 | NA | 16 | NA | TGTGCTCTTGGGGGCCTCCGGAGGATGGTTACCGATAAACTCATCTTT | CALGGLRRMVTDKLIF
TRDJ1 | TRDV1 | TRDD3 | 21 | few | TGTGCTCTTGGGGAACGGGAAGTACTGGGGATACCCCGGGACTACACCGATAAACTCATCTTT | CALGEREVLGIPRDYTDKLIF
TRDJ1 | TRDV1 | NA | 15 | few | TGTGCTCTTGGGGCCAGCTGGGCACGTTCCGATAAACTCATCTTT | CALGASWARSDKLIF
TRDJ1 | TRDV1 | NA | 21 | NA | TGTGCTCTTGGGGAACAGATAGGTTTCCGTCCAGAGACCGTTAGGACCGATAAACTCATCTTT | CALGEQIGFRPETVRTDKLIF
TRDJ1 | TRDV1 | TRDD3 | 17 | few | TGTGCTCTTGGGGTCCCCTGTACTGGGGGACACACCGATAAACTCATCTTT | CALGVPCTGGHTDKLIF
TRDJ1 | TRDV1 | TRDD3 | 22 | NA | TGTGCTCTTGGGGAACGACCTACGGTCCCCCTGGTACTGGGGGATATCACCGATAAACTCATCTTT | CALGERPTVPLVLGDITDKLIF
TRDJ1 | TRDV1 | NA | 19 | NA | TGTGCTCTTGGGGAACTTCCGATACGTCGTCTGGGATACACCGATAAACTCATCTTT | CALGELPIRRLGYTDKLIF
TRDJ4 | TRDV1 | TRDD3 | 21 | few | TGTGCTCTTGGGGAAATCCCTCCCTACAAGCCTTGGACTGGGGGATACGGACCCCTGATCTTT | CALGEIPPYKPWTGGYGPLIF
TRDJ1 | TRDV2 | NA | 10 | NA | TGTGCCTGCCTTGTGTTTGAATTCATCTTT | CACLVFEFIF
TRDJ1 | TRAV29/DV5 | TRDD3 | 19 | NA | TGTGCAGCAAGCGCGAATAAGGGGGATACGCAAAAAGGCAAAATCAAACTCATCTTT | CAASANKGDTQKGKIKLIF